This entry lists 19 T cell receptor beta chains sequenced from one sample in a study of response to subunit inactivated influenza vaccine. TCRdb re-derived calls from the RT-PCR reads in MiXCR, one entry per CDR3 protein. The repertoire holds around 790,000 distinct CDR3 sequences, around 20% seen once, with around 9.6% in the top ten. This material consisted of PBMCs from blood, taken about 5 days after vaccination. Receptor source: a man in his forties or fifties who received an inactivated influenza vaccine.

Ten or more counts support this clonotype. V and J are TRBV29-1 and TRBJ2-3, with D unclear. Germline-derived CDR1 and CDR2 are SQVTM and ANQGSEA. CDR3 size: 13 residues. The V and J ends lost 5 bases and 0 bases respectively, with 9 bases between them. The DNA of the CDR3 is TGCAGCGTTTCCGACACGAGCACAGATACGCAGTATTTT. Its translation: CSVSDTSTDTQYF.

This clonotype has a handful of counts. The CDR3 loop reads CASSLGQFYEQYF. The CDR3 DNA reads TGTGCCAGCAGCTTAGGACAGTTTTACGAGCAGTACTTC. V usage is TRBV7-2 and J usage is TRBJ2-7, with D possibly matching TRBD1 (5 bases). V was clipped by 1 base and J by 4 bases, with 8 bases between them. The CDR3 has 13 amino acids. The germline V gene has CDR1 SGHTA and CDR2 FQGNSA.

This clonotype was recorded many times. The V call is TRBV21-1, the J call TRBJ2-3. TRBV21-1 has pseudogene status. CDR3 length: 12 residues. This CDR3 is CASTRSTDTQYF. The CDR3 region has the DNA TGTGCCAGCACCCGTTCCACAGATACGCAGTATTTT.

This clonotype has only a few counts. The J gene is TRBJ2-7, the V gene TRBV7-2, with D possibly being TRBD2 (6 bases). The CDR3 consists of 14 residues. With 5 bases removed from V and 0 bases from J, the gap between germline ends came to 11 bases. Germline V CDR1 and CDR2: SGHTA, FQGNSA. The CDR3, as DNA: TGTGCCAGCAGCGTCAGCGGGTACTCCTACGAGCAGTACTTC. This codes for CASSVSGYSYEQYF.

A few counts support this clonotype. This chain links TRBV5-7 with TRBJ2-2; TRBD2 matches at 12 bases. TRBV5-7 is identified as an open reading frame with a role that is uncertain. CDR3 length: 17 amino acids. The ends lost 0 bases at V and 2 bases at J; junction bases unmatched: 2. Written as DNA, the CDR3 is TGTGCCAGCAGCTTGGGGACTAGCGGGGTTAACACCGGGGAGCTGTTTTTT. This sequence encodes CASSLGTSGVNTGELFF.

The chain uses TRBV10-3 and TRBJ2-5; TRBD2 aligns across 10 bases. The J segment lost 1 base and the V segment lost 6 bases, leaving 2 bases of the junction unmatched. From germline, CDR1 is ENHRY and CDR2 SYGVKD. The CDR3 loop spans 14 amino acids. The CDR3 bases are TGTGCCATCAGGGGACTAGCGAGCCAAGAGACCCAGTACTTC. It encodes CAIRGLASQETQYF.

The rearrangement links TRBV3-1 to TRBJ2-5; TRBD2 matches 8 bases. The junction had 12 bases not matched to a gene; V was cut back by 5 bases and J by 7 bases. Germline loops: CDR1 LGHDT, CDR2 YNNKEL (reference sequence). CDR3 length: 15 amino acids. The CDR3 region has the DNA TGTGCCAGCAGCTCCCCCAGGGGACTAGGTCGGACCCAGTACTTC. This gives the protein CASSSPRGLGRTQYF.

The chain employs TRBV6-1 and TRBJ2-7, with D possibly being TRBD1 (6 bases). Germline V gene sequence: CDR1 MNHNS, CDR2 SASEGT. The length of the CDR3 is 15 residues. With 3 bases removed from V and 5 bases from J, the gap between germline ends came to 17 bases. CDR3 residues: CASSEGQGIFHEQYF. CDR3 coding DNA: TGTGCCAGCAGTGAGGGGCAGGGGATTTTTCACGAGCAGTACTTC.

This clonotype was found a few times. The CDR3 spells CASSTARGTTGELFF. CDR3 nucleotide sequence: TGTGCCAGCAGCACGGCCCGGGGCACCACCGGGGAGCTGTTTTTT. The chain joins TRBV5-5 to TRBJ2-2; D is possibly TRBD1 or TRBD2 (5 bases each). The germline V gene has CDR1 SGHKS and CDR2 YYEKEE (reference sequence). Trimming left V 4 bases short and J 4 bases short, with 14 bases between. The CDR3 extends over 15 amino acids. The whole variable domain, remainder taken from reference TRBV5-5 and TRBJ2-2, is DAGVTQSPTHLIKTRGQQVTLRCSPISGHKSVSWYQQVLGQGPQFIFQYYEKEERGRGNFPDRFSARQFPNYSSELNVNALLLGDSALYLCASSTARGTTGELFFGEGSRLTVL.

This rearrangement joins TRBV10-3 to TRBJ1-3; possible D gene TRBD1, 6 bases. Trimming stripped 3 bases from V and 0 bases from J, with 12 bases between. The CDR3 contains 16 residues. Germline CDR1 and CDR2: ENHRY and SYGVKD. In nucleotides, the CDR3 is TGTGCCATCAGTGATGCAAGACAGGTCTCTGGAAACACCATATATTTT. Translation: CAISDARQVSGNTIYF.

The CDR3 is CASSKDRFSGELFF. The CDR3 DNA sequence: TGTGCCAGCAGTAAAGACAGATTTTCCGGGGAGCTGTTTTTT. The chain links TRBV12-3 or TRBV12-4 to TRBJ2-2; maybe TRBD1 (5 bases). V was pared by 5 bases and J by 6 bases, with 13 bases between. CDR3 length equals 14 residues.

The V gene is TRBV20-1, the J gene TRBJ2-3; 11 bases agree with TRBD2. CDR1 DFQATT and CDR2 SNEGSKA come from the germline V gene (reference sequence). This CDR3 has 16 amino acids. The V segment lost 2 bases and the J segment 0 bases; nucleotides outside the gene matches: 4. CDR3 DNA: TGCAGTGCTAGAAAAATAGCGGGAGGGAGCACAGATACGCAGTATTTT. Its translation: CSARKIAGGSTDTQYF.

With regard to this clonotype: One end of the junction varies from germline; a read error may be responsible. This rearrangement joins TRBV20-1 to TRBJ2-5; unclear D gene. This CDR3 is 14 amino acids long. Germline CDR1 and CDR2: DFQATT and SNEGSKA (reference sequence). CDR3 coding DNA: TGCAGTGCTAGGGGCCGCCTATTACAAGATACCCAGTACTTC. Protein product: CSARGRLLQDTQYF.

The CDR3 DNA reads TGTGCCAGCAGCTTGGTTGGCGTCTACGAGCAGTACTTC. This encodes CASSLVGVYEQYF. The gene calls are TRBV5-6 and TRBJ2-7, with D unclear. V was trimmed by 0 bases and J by 3 bases, leaving 7 bases between them. Germline loops: CDR1 SGHDT, CDR2 YYEEEE. This CDR3 contains 13 residues.

This clonotype was counted between two and nine times. J is TRBJ1-2 and V is TRBV29-1; D is possibly TRBD1 (6 bases). CDR1 SQVTM and CDR2 ANQGSEA come from the germline V gene. This CDR3 spans 13 amino acids. The V end lost 2 bases, the J end lost 3 bases, and 10 bases lay between the germline ends. CDR3 bases: TGCAGCGTTGAACAGGGGCCTCACTATGGCTACACCTTC. Protein product: CSVEQGPHYGYTF.

The sample holds many counts of this clonotype. The chain employs TRBV5-1 and TRBJ1-1; 9 bases align to TRBD1. CDR3 length: 15 amino acids. CDR1 and CDR2 from the germline V gene are SGHRS and YFSETQ. V lost 4 bases, J lost 1 base, and 5 bases stayed unmatched. The CDR3 spells CASSLWGQGNTEAFF. CDR3 sequence (DNA): TGCGCCAGCAGCCTTTGGGGACAGGGGAACACTGAAGCTTTCTTT.

CDR3 loop: CASSYSAGYNEQFF. The DNA of the CDR3 is TGTGCCAGCAGTTACTCAGCGGGGTACAATGAGCAGTTCTTC. The chain is built from TRBV6-5 and TRBJ2-1, with TRBD2 matching 7 bases. The CDR3 has 14 amino acids. Germline V gives CDR1 MNHEY, CDR2 SVGAGI. The V segment lost 0 bases and the J segment 4 bases; nucleotides outside the gene matches: 0.

The J gene is TRBJ2-1, the V gene TRBV20-1; D gene ambiguous. This CDR3 contains 13 residues. Germline V gene sequence: CDR1 DFQATT, CDR2 SNEGSKA (reference sequence). The V end was cut by 6 bases, the J end by 0 bases, with 9 bases between. In nucleotides, the CDR3 is TGCAGTGCCGCGATGGGCTCCTACAATGAGCAGTTCTTC. Encoded protein: CSAAMGSYNEQFF.

This chain connects TRBV6-1 to TRBJ2-4; tentatively, D is TRBD2 (5 bases). The CDR3 sequence is 16 residues long. V lost 5 bases, J lost 0 bases, and 14 bases lay in between. Germline-derived CDR1 and CDR2 are MNHNS and SASEGT. This CDR3 is CASSPRTPLAKNIQYF. The CDR3, as DNA: TGTGCCAGCAGTCCTAGGACTCCCCTAGCCAAAAACATTCAGTACTTC.